This TCR beta chain emerged from a study of T cell responses to AZD1222 COVID-19 vaccine (dated by TCRdb to the early 2020s). In the study overall: Because spike-specific TCR depth and breadth did not differ between the two schedules, AZD1222 recipients who got a second dose at roughly 4 weeks were pooled with those who got a second dose at roughly 12 weeks. TCR sequencing covered more than 230 trial participants: 200 to 210 given two doses of AZD1222 and 26 given two doses of MenACWY control vaccine. Enrollment into the trials was organized by age into subgroups of 18-55, 56-69 and 70-plus years, and those subgroups contained about 160, 30 and 59 TCR-sequenced participants, respectively.

Taken with the paper, the label for time point translates to: baseline before first vaccination. Vaccinee samples came from UK trials COV001 and COV002, including a single-blind randomized controlled phase 2/3 trial of AZD1222 (ChAdOx1 nCoV-19) in healthy adults. Trial participant PBMC samples were collected at day 0 and day 28 after the second dose for TCRbeta chain sequencing. What the work shows at the level of the full study, not this receptor alone: Participants were mostly white British and included more females than males, and it was suggested by the authors that clonal diversity may have been underestimated. Epitopes outside the regions mutated in the B.1.351 and B.1.1.7 variants were reportedly recognized by nearly half of the unique spike-specific TCRs. Conclusions about previously exposed vaccinees are limited because only 5 or 6 AZD1222 recipients were SARS-CoV-2 seropositive at baseline. Because no day 14 peak-response samples were available, the repertoires could be characterized only after the peak T cell response. CD4 TCRs associated with the vaccine covered the entire spike protein, and the dominant responses were in regions 160-218 and 743-854. A significant rise in spike-specific TCR breadth and depth was observed after two AZD1222 doses relative to day 0 and relative to MenACWY recipients. In the small 56-69-year group, the increase in depth fell short of significance, most likely because of low power.

In the case of this clone: Its antigen is unknown. Nothing much larger sits one base from this clone, and base qualities are not available.

The CDR3 regions of human TCRbeta chains were subjected to immunosequencing. On the authors' methods: TCRs in the repertoires were matched against a reference library of SARS-CoV-2-specific TCRs that had been generated with the MIRA antigen-specificity platform. Breadth meant the fraction of unique TCRs that were SARS-CoV-2-associated, whereas depth meant the fraction of total T cells that were SARS-CoV-2-associated. Using the MIRA data, each spike-specific TCR was assigned both to the spike region to which the TCR was reactive and to a CD4 or CD8 class. Log10-transformed breadth and depth values were compared by one-way ANOVA with Sidak's multiple comparisons tests. This is the immuneACCESS table as TCRdb keeps it, with only in-frame sequences that have V and J called. A part of the clones is gone; compared with another copy, unresolved V genes explain less than half, and the rest is unexplained. Clonal size and the V and J genes are those of that table, whereas D and trimming came from the DNA. The sample table holds about 160,000 clones, of which over 75% were seen once. The leading ten clones occupy approximately 6.9% of the sample.

V is shortened by 0 bases, J by 5 bases, and the region joining them spans 7 bases. The CDR3, from cysteine to phenylalanine, totals 13 residues. Only CDR3 DNA remains: 39 bases, in frame from the first base. The germline V gene provides CDR1 MNHEY and CDR2 SVGEGT. The TCR comes from an adult in good health. The source was peripheral blood, collected on day 0 of AZD1222 vaccination. The chain joins TRBV6-2 or TRBV6-3 to TRBJ1-1, with no confident D gene call. The DNA reads as follows: TGTGCCAGCAGTTACTCCGTGCTAACTGAAGCTTTCTTT. This encodes CASSYSVLTEAFF.